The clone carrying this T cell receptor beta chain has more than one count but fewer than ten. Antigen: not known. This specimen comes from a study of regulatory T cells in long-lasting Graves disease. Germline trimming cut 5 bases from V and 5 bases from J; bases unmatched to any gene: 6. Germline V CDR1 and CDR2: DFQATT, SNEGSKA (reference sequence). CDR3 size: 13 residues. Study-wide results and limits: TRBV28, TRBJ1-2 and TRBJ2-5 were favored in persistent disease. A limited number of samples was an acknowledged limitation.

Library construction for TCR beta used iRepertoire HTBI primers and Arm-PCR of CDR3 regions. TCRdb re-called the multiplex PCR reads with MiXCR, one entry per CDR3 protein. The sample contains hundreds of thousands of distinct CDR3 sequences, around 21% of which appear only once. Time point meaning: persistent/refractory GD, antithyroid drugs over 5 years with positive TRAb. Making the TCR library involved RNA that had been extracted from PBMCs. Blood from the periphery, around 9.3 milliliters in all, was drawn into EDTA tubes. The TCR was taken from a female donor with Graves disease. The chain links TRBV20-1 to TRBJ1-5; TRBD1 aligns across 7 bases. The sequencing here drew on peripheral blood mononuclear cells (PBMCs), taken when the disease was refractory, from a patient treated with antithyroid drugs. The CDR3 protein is CSAGRQGDQPQHF. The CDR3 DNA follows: TGCAGTGCTGGGAGACAGGGTGATCAGCCCCAGCATTTT.